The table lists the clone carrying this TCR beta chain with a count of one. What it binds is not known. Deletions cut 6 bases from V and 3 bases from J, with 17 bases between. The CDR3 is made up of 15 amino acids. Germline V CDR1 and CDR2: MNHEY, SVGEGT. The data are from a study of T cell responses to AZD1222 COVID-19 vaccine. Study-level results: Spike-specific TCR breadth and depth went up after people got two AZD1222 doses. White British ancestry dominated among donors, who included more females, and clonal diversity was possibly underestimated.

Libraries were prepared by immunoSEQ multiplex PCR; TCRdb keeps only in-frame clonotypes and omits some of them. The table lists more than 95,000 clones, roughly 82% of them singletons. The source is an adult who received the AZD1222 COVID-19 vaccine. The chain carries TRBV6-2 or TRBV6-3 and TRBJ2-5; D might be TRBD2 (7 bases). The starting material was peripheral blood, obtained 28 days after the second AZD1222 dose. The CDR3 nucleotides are TGTGCCAGCAGCCCTCGGCGGGGGCAGAAAGAGACCCAGTACTTC. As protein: CASSPRRGQKETQYF.